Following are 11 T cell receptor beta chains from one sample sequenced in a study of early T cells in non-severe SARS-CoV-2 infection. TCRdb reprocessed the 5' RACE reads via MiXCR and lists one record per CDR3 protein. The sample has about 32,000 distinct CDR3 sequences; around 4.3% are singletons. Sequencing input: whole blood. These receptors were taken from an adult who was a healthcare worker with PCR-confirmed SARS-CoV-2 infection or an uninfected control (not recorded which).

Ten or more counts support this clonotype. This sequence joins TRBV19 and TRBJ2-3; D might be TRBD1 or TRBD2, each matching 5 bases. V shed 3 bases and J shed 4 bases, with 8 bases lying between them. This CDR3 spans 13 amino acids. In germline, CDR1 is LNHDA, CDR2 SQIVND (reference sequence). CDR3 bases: TGTGCCAGTAGTATTCAGGGAGCAGATACGCAGTATTTT. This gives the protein CASSIQGADTQYF.

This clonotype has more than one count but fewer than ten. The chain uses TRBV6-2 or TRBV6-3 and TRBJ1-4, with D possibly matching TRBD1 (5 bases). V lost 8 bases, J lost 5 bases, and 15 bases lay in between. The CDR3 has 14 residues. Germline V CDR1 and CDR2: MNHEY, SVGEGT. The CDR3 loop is CASSNFGANEKLFF. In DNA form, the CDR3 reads TGTGCCAGCTCCAACTTCGGGGCAAATGAAAAACTGTTTTTT.

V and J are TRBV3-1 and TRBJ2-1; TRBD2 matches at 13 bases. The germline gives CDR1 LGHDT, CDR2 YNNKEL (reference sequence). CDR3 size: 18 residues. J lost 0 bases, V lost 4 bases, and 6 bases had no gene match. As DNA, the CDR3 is TGTGCCAGCAGCCCGGAACTAGCGGGAGGGCCCTCCTACAATGAGCAGTTCTTC. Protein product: CASSPELAGGPSYNEQFF.

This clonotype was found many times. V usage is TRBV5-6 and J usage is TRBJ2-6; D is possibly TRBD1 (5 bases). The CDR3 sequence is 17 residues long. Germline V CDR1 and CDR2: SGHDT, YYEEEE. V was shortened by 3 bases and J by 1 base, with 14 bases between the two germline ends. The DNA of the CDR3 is TGTGCCAGCAGCTGGCCCACGCAGGGTTCTGGGGCCAACGTCCTGACTTTC. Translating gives CASSWPTQGSGANVLTF.

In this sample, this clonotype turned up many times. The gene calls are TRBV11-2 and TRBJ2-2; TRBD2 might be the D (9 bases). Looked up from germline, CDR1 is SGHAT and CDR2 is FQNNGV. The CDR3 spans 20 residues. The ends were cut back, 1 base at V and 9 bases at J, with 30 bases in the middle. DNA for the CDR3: TGTGCCAGCAGCTTAGTGTCGGGCAGGGGGCGCACAGCGGGAGGAAGGGAGCTGTTTTTT. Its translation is CASSLVSGRGRTAGGRELFF.

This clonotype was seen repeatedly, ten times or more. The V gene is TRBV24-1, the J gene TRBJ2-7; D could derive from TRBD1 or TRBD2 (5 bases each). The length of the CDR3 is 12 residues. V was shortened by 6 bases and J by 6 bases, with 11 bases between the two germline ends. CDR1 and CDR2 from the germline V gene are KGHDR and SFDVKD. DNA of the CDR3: TGTGCCACCAGTTTTCGGGACGGCGAGCAGTACTTC. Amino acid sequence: CATSFRDGEQYF.

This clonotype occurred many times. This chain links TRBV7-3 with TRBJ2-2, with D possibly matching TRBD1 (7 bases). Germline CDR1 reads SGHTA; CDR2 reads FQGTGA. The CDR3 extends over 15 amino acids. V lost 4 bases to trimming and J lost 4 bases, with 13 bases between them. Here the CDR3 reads CASSSGGTTTGELFF. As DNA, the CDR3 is TGTGCCAGCAGCTCAGGGGGGACCACCACCGGGGAGCTGTTTTTT.

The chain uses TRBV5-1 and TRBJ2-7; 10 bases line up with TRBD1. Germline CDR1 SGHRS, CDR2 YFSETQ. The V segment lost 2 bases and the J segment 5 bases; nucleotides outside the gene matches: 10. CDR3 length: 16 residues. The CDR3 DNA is TGCGCCAGCAGCTTCTACTCCGGGACAGGGGCAAACGAGCAGTACTTC. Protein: CASSFYSGTGANEQYF.

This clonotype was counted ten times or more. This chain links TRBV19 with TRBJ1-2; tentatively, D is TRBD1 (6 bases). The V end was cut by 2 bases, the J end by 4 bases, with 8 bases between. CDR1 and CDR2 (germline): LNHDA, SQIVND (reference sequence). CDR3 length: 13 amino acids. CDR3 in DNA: TGTGCCAGTAGTATATCAGGGGCCTATGGCTACACCTTC. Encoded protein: CASSISGAYGYTF.

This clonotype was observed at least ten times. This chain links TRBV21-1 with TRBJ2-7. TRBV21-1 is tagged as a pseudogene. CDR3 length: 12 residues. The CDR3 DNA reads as TGTGCCAGCAGCAGCGAGCGTCGTGAGCAGTACTTC. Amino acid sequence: CASSSERREQYF.

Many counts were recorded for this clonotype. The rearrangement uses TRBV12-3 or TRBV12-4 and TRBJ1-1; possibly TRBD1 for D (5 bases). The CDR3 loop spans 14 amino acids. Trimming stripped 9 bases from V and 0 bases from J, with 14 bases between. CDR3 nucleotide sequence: TGTGCCAGTAACACGTGGGGCATGAACACTGAAGCTTTCTTT. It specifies CASNTWGMNTEAFF.